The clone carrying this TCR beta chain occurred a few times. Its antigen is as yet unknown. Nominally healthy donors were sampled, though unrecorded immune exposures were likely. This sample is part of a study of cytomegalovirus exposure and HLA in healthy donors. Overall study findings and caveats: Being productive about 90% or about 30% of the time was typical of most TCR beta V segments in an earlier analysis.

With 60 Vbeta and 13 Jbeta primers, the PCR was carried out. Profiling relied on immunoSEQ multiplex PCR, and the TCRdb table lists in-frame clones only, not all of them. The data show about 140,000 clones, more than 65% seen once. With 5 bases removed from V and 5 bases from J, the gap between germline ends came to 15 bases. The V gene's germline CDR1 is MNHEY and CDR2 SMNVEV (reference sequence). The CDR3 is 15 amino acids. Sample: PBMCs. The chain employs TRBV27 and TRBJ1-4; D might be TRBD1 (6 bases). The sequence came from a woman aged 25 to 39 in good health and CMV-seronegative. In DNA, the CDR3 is TGTGCCAGCAGTAGCCCGGAGACAGGAAATGAAAAACTGTTTTTT. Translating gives CASSSPETGNEKLFF.